This is a list of T cell receptor beta chains from one sample in a study of blood T cell repertoires in COVID-19. Repertoires were generated with immunoSEQ multiplex PCR, while TCRdb's copy carries only in-frame clones and drops some. Of 150,000 or so clones in the sample, about 87% are singletons; the top ten hold 44%. Sequences were obtained from peripheral blood. The receptor source for this set is a human donor in a cohort sampled during active COVID-19. Each CDR3 is given with its conserved first and last residue. The D gene is left open where the match is weak. A clone size is listed for some rows: how often the clone was seen (once, few, many), or a class if it is expanded.

once,TRBJ2-2,TRBD2,TRBV24-1,CATSEETSGRPPDTGELFF,TGTGCCACCAGTGAGGAGACTAGCGGGAGGCCTCCCGACACCGGGGAGCTGTTTTTT
NA,TRBJ1-1,NA,TRBV5-8,CASSLAWLRTEAFF,TGTGCCAGCAGCTTGGCCTGGCTGCGGACTGAAGCTTTCTTT
once,TRBJ2-5,NA,TRBV3-1/TRBV3-2,CASSRNPIGSPGETQYF,TGTGCCAGCAGCAGAAACCCCATCGGCTCTCCGGGAGAGACCCAGTACTTC
few,TRBJ1-3,NA,TRBV7-2,CASSLASAGGSGNTIYF,TGTGCCAGCAGCTTAGCTTCCGCCGGGGGGTCTGGAAACACCATATATTTT
NA,TRBJ2-7,TRBD1,TRBV14,CASSLQGYEQYF,TGTGCCAGCAGCCTACAGGGGTACGAGCAGTACTTC
NA,TRBJ1-2,NA,TRBV3-1/TRBV3-2,CASSPRGSDGNYGYTF,TGTGCCAGCAGCCCCCGAGGGAGTGACGGTAACTATGGCTACACCTTC
NA,TRBJ1-2,NA,TRBV14,CASSPTAQLNYGYTF,TGTGCCAGCAGCCCGACAGCACAGCTTAACTATGGCTACACCTTC
NA,TRBJ1-2,NA,TRBV4-1,CASSRERDLNYGYTF,TGCGCCAGCAGCCGGGAGAGGGATTTGAACTATGGCTACACCTTC
once,TRBJ2-2,NA,TRBV6-6,CASRDSDTGELFF,TGTGCCAGCAGGGACTCCGACACCGGGGAGCTGTTTTTT
NA,TRBJ2-2,NA,TRBV6-5,CAKLQDIHAGELFF,TGTGCCAAGCTGCAGGATATACACGCCGGGGAGCTGTTTTTT
NA,TRBJ2-3,TRBD1,TRBV5-1,CASSPGGNTDTQYF,TGCGCCAGCAGCCCAGGGGGTAACACAGATACGCAGTATTTT
NA,TRBJ1-3,TRBD1,TRBV19,CASSPAGTAGNTIYF,TGTGCCAGTAGTCCCGCCGGGACAGCCGGAAACACCATATATTTT
once,TRBJ1-2,NA,TRBV28,CASSLPRGEDGYTF,TGTGCCAGCAGTTTGCCCAGGGGAGAGGATGGCTACACCTTC
NA,TRBJ2-5,NA,TRBV7-3,CASSLSTQETQYF,TGTGCCAGCAGCTTGTCGACACAAGAGACCCAGTACTTC
NA,TRBJ1-6,TRBD1,TRBV19,CASKSTGESPLHF,TGTGCCAGTAAAAGCACAGGGGAGTCACCCCTCCACTTT
few,TRBJ2-4,NA,TRBV30,CAWSGLQGGGNIQYF,TGTGCCTGGAGTGGGCTGCAGGGAGGTGGAAACATTCAGTACTTC
NA,TRBJ2-5,TRBD2,TRBV4-2,CASRPGLAGPQETQYF,TGTGCCTCCCGCCCCGGACTAGCGGGGCCTCAAGAGACCCAGTACTTC
NA,TRBJ2-1,NA,TRBV19,CASAYETSYNEQFF,TGTGCCAGTGCCTATGAGACAAGTTACAATGAGCAGTTCTTC
NA,TRBJ1-1,TRBD1,TRBV11-1,CASSDVDRANTEAFF,TGTGCCAGCAGCGACGTCGACAGGGCGAACACTGAAGCTTTCTTT
NA,TRBJ2-2,TRBD2,TRBV7-6,CASSPRTSPGELFF,TGTGCCAGCAGCCCCCGGACTAGTCCCGGGGAGCTGTTTTTT
NA,TRBJ1-1,NA,TRBV7-9,CASSLEFLQGEAFF,TGTGCCAGCAGCTTAGAATTTCTCCAGGGTGAAGCTTTCTTT
NA,TRBJ1-5,TRBD1,TRBV7-6,CASSPLALGAGGNQPQHF,TGTGCCAGCAGCCCTCTGGCGCTAGGGGCAGGGGGAAATCAGCCCCAGCATTTT
NA,TRBJ2-5,NA,TRBV21-1,CASSKCSGRAETQYF,TGTGCCAGCAGCAAATGTAGCGGGAGGGCAGAGACCCAGTACTTC
NA,TRBJ2-2,TRBD2,TRBV27,CASSDAGRGTGELFF,TGTGCCAGCAGTGATGCGGGGAGGGGAACCGGGGAGCTGTTTTTT
NA,TRBJ2-4,TRBD2,TRBV19,CASSRAGVAKNIQYF,TGTGCCAGTAGTCGGGCGGGGGTAGCCAAAAACATTCAGTACTTC
NA,TRBJ1-1,NA,TRBV12-5,CASGRGVRDTEAFF,TGTGCTAGTGGCCGGGGGGTTCGGGACACTGAAGCTTTCTTT
NA,TRBJ2-7,TRBD1,TRBV10-3,CAISESGQGVYEQYF,TGTGCCATCAGTGAGTCGGGACAGGGGGTCTACGAGCAGTACTTC
few,TRBJ2-5,NA,TRBV2,CASSLDSWETQYF,TGTGCCAGCAGTCTTGACAGTTGGGAGACCCAGTACTTC
once,TRBJ1-1,NA,TRBV5-1,CASSSDPGGTEAFF,TGCGCCAGCAGCTCCGACCCGGGGGGGACTGAAGCTTTCTTT
NA,TRBJ1-2,NA,TRBV6-5,CASSYSVSVVGYTF,TGTGCCAGCAGTTACTCGGTCTCGGTAGTAGGCTACACCTTC
NA,TRBJ2-7,NA,TRBV10-3,CAMARDIYEQYF,TGTGCCATGGCGAGGGATATCTACGAGCAGTACTTC
few,TRBJ1-2,NA,TRBV6-5,CASSYKLGYGYTF,TGTGCCAGCAGTTACAAACTAGGGTATGGCTACACCTTC
NA,TRBJ2-1,TRBD2,TRBV11-3,CASSYGLAGGRNEQFF,TGTGCCAGCAGCTATGGACTAGCGGGGGGGAGGAATGAGCAGTTCTTC
NA,TRBJ1-5,NA,TRBV3-1/TRBV3-2,CASSHGGNQPQHF,TGTGCCAGCAGCCATGGAGGGAATCAGCCCCAGCATTTT
NA,TRBJ2-5,NA,TRBV18,CASSPPRSLPETQYF,TGTGCCAGCTCACCACCGCGCTCCCTCCCAGAGACCCAGTACTTC
NA,TRBJ1-4,TRBD1,TRBV7-6,CASSPTGDAEKLFF,TGTGCCAGCAGCCCCACAGGGGACGCCGAAAAACTGTTTTTT
NA,TRBJ2-3,TRBD1,TRBV24-1,CATSARGQGEVRDTQYF,TGTGCCACCAGTGCCCGGGGACAGGGGGAAGTCAGAGATACGCAGTATTTT
NA,TRBJ1-1,TRBD1,TRBV20-1,CSASQAGGHIAPFF,TGCAGTGCTAGTCAGGCAGGGGGGCATATCGCCCCTTTCTTT
once,TRBJ2-3,NA,TRBV24-1,CATSDLGPGNTDTQYF,TGTGCCACCAGTGATTTGGGCCCAGGGAACACAGATACGCAGTATTTT
few,TRBJ1-2,NA,TRBV28,CASSPSGASYTF,TGTGCCAGCAGTCCGAGCGGGGCGAGCTACACCTTC
NA,TRBJ2-1,TRBD2,TRBV11-2,CASSPRTSGYNEQFF,TGTGCCAGCAGCCCTCGGACTAGCGGTTACAATGAGCAGTTCTTC
NA,TRBJ2-3,TRBD2,TRBV7-2,CASSLLAGADTQYF,TGTGCCAGCAGCTTACTGGCGGGGGCAGATACGCAGTATTTT
few,TRBJ2-5,TRBD2,TRBV15,CATSKIAGGPETQYF,TGTGCCACCAGCAAAATAGCGGGGGGGCCGGAGACCCAGTACTTC
once,TRBJ2-3,TRBD2,TRBV24-1,CATSDRTSGRGDTQYF,TGTGCCACCAGTGATCGGACTAGCGGGAGGGGTGATACGCAGTATTTT
NA,TRBJ2-7,NA,TRBV5-6,CASTLGGEQYF,TGTGCCAGCACCCTAGGGGGCGAGCAGTACTTC
NA,TRBJ2-1,TRBD2,TRBV12-5,CASGLVYQGLAGGPGNEQFF,TGTGCTAGTGGTTTGGTATACCAAGGACTAGCGGGAGGGCCTGGCAATGAGCAGTTCTTC
NA,TRBJ2-1,NA,TRBV7-9,CASSWAGSNEQFF,TGTGCCAGCAGCTGGGCGGGTAGTAATGAGCAGTTCTTC
NA,TRBJ2-2,TRBD1,TRBV11-2,CASSFRQGSGELFF,TGTGCCAGCAGCTTTAGACAGGGATCCGGGGAGCTGTTTTTT
few,TRBJ1-1,TRBD1,TRBV5-1,CASSPWLGQGTEAFF,TGCGCCAGCAGCCCTTGGCTGGGACAGGGCACTGAAGCTTTCTTT
NA,TRBJ1-5,TRBD1,TRBV24-1,CATSASQGLIPDSNQPQHF,TGTGCCACCAGTGCGTCACAGGGGCTCATACCCGATAGCAATCAGCCCCAGCATTTT
NA,TRBJ2-1,TRBD2,TRBV7-2,CASSLSSGFNNEQFF,TGTGCCAGCAGCTTAAGTAGCGGGTTCAACAATGAGCAGTTCTTC